The sequence of this TCR beta chain was determined in a study of blood T cell repertoires in COVID-19. Study information: T cells, B-cell-depleted T cells, or PBMCs supplied cDNA or gDNA.

From germline, CDR1 is MNHEY and CDR2 SMNVEV (reference sequence). V lost 1 base, J lost 1 base, and 10 bases lay in between. The CDR3 spans 15 residues. Those who participated ranged in age from roughly 18 to 89 years and resided in about two dozen US areas. Grouping used clinical history reported by participants in a survey and questionnaire. Cohort 3 donors counted as recovered after two negative PCRs, clearance, or resolved symptoms. The method was immunoSEQ multiplex PCR; TCRdb's version includes in-frame clones alone and lacks a portion of them. The sample lists approximately 170,000 clones, more than 75% occurring once.

Material for sequencing was PBMCs or T cells enriched from blood (not recorded which). The rearrangement links TRBV27 to TRBJ1-1, with D uncertain. This receptor was taken from a man aged 40-50 years who had recovered from COVID-19. CDR3 loop: CASSLYSPQNTEAFF. The CDR3 bases are TGTGCCAGCAGTTTATACAGTCCTCAGAACACTGAAGCTTTCTTT.